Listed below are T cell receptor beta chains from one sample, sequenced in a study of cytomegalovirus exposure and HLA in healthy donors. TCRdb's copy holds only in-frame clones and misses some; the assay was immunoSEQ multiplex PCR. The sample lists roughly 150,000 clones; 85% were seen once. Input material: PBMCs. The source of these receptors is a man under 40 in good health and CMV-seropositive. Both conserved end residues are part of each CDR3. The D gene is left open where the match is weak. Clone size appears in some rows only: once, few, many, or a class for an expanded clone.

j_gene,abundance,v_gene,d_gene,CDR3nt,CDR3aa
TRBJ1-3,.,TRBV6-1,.,TGTGCCAGCAGTGACAGGGGAAGGAGCTCTGGAAACACCATATATTTT,CASSDRGRSSGNTIYF
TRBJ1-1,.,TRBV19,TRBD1,TGTGCCAGTAGTCCCTGGACAGGGGGGGACACTGAAGCTTTCTTT,CASSPWTGGDTEAFF
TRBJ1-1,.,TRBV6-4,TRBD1,TGTGCCAGCAGTGACGCGGTATGGGGACAGGGGGATGTTATGAACACTGAAGCTTTCTTT,CASSDAVWGQGDVMNTEAFF
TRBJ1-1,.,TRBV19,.,TGTGCCAGTAGTTTATGGACAGCCATGAACACTGAAGCTTTCTTT,CASSLWTAMNTEAFF
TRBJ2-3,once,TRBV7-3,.,TGTGCCAGCAGCTTAGAGCAGGCAGATACGCAGTATTTT,CASSLEQADTQYF
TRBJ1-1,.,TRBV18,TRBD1,TGTGCCAGCTCACCCTCCGGGACAGGGAACACTGAAGCTTTCTTT,CASSPSGTGNTEAFF
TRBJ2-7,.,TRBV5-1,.,TGCGCCAGCAGCTGGGGGGATCTGACCTACGAGCAGTACTTC,CASSWGDLTYEQYF
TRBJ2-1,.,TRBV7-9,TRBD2,TGTGCCAGCAGCTTAGTGATAGCGGGAGTAGGAGATGAGCAGTTCTTC,CASSLVIAGVGDEQFF
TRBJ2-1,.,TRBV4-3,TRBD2,TGCGCCAGCAGCCCTAAGCGGGGGGGTTGGAATGAGCAGTTCTTC,CASSPKRGGWNEQFF
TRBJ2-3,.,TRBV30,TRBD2,TGTGCCTGGAGTGGTAGCGGGACTAGCACAGATACGCAGTATTTT,CAWSGSGTSTDTQYF
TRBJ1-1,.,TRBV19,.,TGTGCCAGTAGCCCAAGCCGCTCGGTTCGGAGAGCTGAAGCTTTCTTT,CASSPSRSVRRAEAFF
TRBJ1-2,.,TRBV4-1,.,TGCGCCAGCAGCCAAGATATAGGGAGCTATGGCTACACCTTC,CASSQDIGSYGYTF
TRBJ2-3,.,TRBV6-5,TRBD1,TGTGCCAGCAGTTTAGACAGGGGGCCAGATACGCAGTATTTT,CASSLDRGPDTQYF
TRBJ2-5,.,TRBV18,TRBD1,TGTGCCAGCTCACCGGGCAGGGGGTCCATCCAAGAGACCCAGTACTTC,CASSPGRGSIQETQYF
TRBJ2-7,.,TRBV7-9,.,TGTTCCAGCAGCTTTTGGTCGAGCTCCTACGAGCAGTACTTC,CSSSFWSSSYEQYF
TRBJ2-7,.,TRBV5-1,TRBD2,TGCGCCAGCAGCTTGACGGGAGGGGAGAACGAGCAGTACTTC,CASSLTGGENEQYF
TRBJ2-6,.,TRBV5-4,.,TGTGCCAGCAGCTTTGAAACAGCGGTTGGCGTCCTGACTTTC,CASSFETAVGVLTF
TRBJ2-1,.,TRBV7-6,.,TGTGCCAGCAGCTCGTCCGGGATCTACAATGAGCAGTTCTTC,CASSSSGIYNEQFF
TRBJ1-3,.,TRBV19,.,TGTGCCAGTAGTATTCAGGGAACTGGAAACACCATATATTTT,CASSIQGTGNTIYF
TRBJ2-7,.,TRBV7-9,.,TGTGCCAGCAGCTTACACAGGAGCGAGCAGTACTTC,CASSLHRSEQYF
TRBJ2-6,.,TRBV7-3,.,TGTGCCAGCAGCTCCGGGGGTACTGGGGCCAACGTCCTGACTTTC,CASSSGGTGANVLTF
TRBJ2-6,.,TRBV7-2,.,TGTGCCAGCAGCTTCCCTAGAAGTGAGTCTGGGGCCAACGTCCTGACTTTC,CASSFPRSESGANVLTF
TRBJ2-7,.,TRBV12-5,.,TGTGCTAGCCGATTAGGGGCGGCCTACGAGCAGTACTTC,CASRLGAAYEQYF
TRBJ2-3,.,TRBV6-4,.,TGTGCCAGCAGTTCTACTGCCGCGAGCGGCGATACGCAGTATTTT,CASSSTAASGDTQYF
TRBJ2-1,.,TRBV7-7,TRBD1,TGTGCTAGCAGCCGGGACAGGGGTCATGAGCAGTTCTTC,CASSRDRGHEQFF
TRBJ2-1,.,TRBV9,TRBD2,TGTGCCAGCAGCGTAGGACTAGCGGGCTCCTACAATGAGCAGTTCTTC,CASSVGLAGSYNEQFF
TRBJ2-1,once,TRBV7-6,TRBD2,TGTGCCAGCAGCTTAGAACTAGCGGGAGGGCCCCCCTACAATGAGCAGTTCTTC,CASSLELAGGPPYNEQFF
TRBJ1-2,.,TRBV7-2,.,TGTGCCAGCAGCTTAGCCGCGGGGCTAGGACGGAACTATGGCTACACCTTC,CASSLAAGLGRNYGYTF
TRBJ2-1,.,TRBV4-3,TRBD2,TGCGCCAGCAGCCAGCCAGCCTGGTGGGAGGGTTACAATGAGCAGTTCTTC,CASSQPAWWEGYNEQFF
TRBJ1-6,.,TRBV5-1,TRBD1,TGCGCCAGTCGGACAGGGTTAGGAGGTTCACCCCTCCACTTT,CASRTGLGGSPLHF
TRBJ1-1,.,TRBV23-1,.,TGCGCCAACCTGAGGTCGACAGCCTCCACTGAAGCTTTCTTT,CANLRSTASTEAFF
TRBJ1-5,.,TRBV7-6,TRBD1,TGTGCCAGCAGCTTAGGGACAGGGGGTAGCAATCAGCCCCAGCATTTT,CASSLGTGGSNQPQHF
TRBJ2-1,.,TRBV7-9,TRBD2,TGTTCCAGCAGCTTAGTAGCGGGTGAGCAGTTCTTC,CSSSLVAGEQFF
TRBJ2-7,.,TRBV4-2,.,TGTGCCAGCAGCCAAGATCTGGGGAGCTCCTACGAGCAGTACTTC,CASSQDLGSSYEQYF
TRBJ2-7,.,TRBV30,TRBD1,TGTGCCTGGAGTGATCCCGGGACAGGGGGGTACGAGCAGTACTTC,CAWSDPGTGGYEQYF
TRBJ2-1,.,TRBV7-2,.,TGTGCCAGCAGCTTAAGCCGGGACAATGAGCAGTTCTTC,CASSLSRDNEQFF
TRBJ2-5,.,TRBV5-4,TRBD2,TGTGCCAGCAGCTTGGGCCTAGCGGGAGTGTACCAAGAGACCCAGTACTTC,CASSLGLAGVYQETQYF
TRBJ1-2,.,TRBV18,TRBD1,TGTGCCAGCTCACCCATCGACAGGGAGGATAGCTACACCTTC,CASSPIDREDSYTF
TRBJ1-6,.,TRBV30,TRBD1,TGTGCCTGGAGTTCTACAGGGGAGTCACCCCTCCACTTT,CAWSSTGESPLHF
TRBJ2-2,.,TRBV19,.,TGTGCCAGTAGAGGGGAAATCGGGGAGCTGTTTTTT,CASRGEIGELFF
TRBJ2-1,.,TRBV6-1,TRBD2,TGTGCCAGCAGTGAAGCCTTACTAGCGGGGTCCTACAATGAGCAGTTCTTC,CASSEALLAGSYNEQFF
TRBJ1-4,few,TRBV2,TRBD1,TGTGCCAGCAGTAGAGACAGGGCGGAGGAAAAACTGTTTTTT,CASSRDRAEEKLFF
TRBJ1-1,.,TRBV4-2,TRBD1,TGTGCCAGCAGCCAAATAAAAGGGGACAGGGTTAACACTGAAGCTTTCTTT,CASSQIKGDRVNTEAFF
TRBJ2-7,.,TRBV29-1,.,TGCAGCGTCCGACATCAGACCTACGAGCAGTACTTC,CSVRHQTYEQYF
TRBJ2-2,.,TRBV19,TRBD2,TGTGCCAGTAGTACCGCTTGGACTAGCGGGACCGGGGAGCTGTTTTTT,CASSTAWTSGTGELFF
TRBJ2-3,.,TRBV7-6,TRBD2,TGTGCCAGCAGCCCCTCGGGGGGATTTACAGATACGCAGTATTTT,CASSPSGGFTDTQYF
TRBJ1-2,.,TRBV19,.,TGTGCCAGTAGTGGGGAGGCTCCCTATGGCTACACCTTC,CASSGEAPYGYTF
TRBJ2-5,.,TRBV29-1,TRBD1,TGCAGCGCCGGGACAGGGGGGTCCCAAGAGACCCAGTACTTC,CSAGTGGSQETQYF